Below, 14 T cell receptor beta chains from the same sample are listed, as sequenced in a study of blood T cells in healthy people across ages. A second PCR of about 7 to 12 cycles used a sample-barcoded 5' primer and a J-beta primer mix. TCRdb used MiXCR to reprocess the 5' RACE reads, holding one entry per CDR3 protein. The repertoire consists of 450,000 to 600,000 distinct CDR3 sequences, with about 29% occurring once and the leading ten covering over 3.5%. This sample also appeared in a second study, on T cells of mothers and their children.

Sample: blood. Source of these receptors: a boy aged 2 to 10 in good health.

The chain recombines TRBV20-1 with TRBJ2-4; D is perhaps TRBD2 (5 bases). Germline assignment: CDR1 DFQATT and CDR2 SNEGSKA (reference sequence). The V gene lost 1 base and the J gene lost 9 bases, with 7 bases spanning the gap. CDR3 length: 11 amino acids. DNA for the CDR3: TGCAGTGCTAGAGCCGGGGTCATTCAGTACTTC. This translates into CSARAGVIQYF.

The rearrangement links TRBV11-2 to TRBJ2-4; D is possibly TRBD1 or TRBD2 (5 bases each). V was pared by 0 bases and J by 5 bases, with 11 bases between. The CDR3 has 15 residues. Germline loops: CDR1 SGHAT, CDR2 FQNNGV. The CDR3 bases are TGTGCCAGCAGCTTAGAAGGGACGGCCCAAAACATTCAGTACTTC. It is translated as CASSLEGTAQNIQYF.

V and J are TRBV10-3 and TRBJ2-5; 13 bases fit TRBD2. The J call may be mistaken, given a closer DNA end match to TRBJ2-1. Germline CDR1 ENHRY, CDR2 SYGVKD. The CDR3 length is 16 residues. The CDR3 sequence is CAISESKLAGGEWQFF. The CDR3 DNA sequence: TGTGCCATCAGTGAGTCGAAACTAGCGGGGGGGGAATGGCAGTTCTTC.

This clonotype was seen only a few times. CDR3 DNA sequence: TGCAGCGGACAGACAGGGTCCGGGGAGCTGTTTTTT. It specifies CSGQTGSGELFF. This chain connects TRBV29-1 to TRBJ2-2; 7 bases fit TRBD1. V trimming: 7 bases; J trimming: 6 bases; junction bases outside the gene matches: 5. Germline CDR1 reads SQVTM; CDR2 reads ANQGSEA. There are 12 residues in the CDR3.

DNA for the CDR3: TGCAGCCATCGGGACGGGGAGACTGAAGCTTTCTTT. This gives the protein CSHRDGETEAFF. V usage is TRBV29-1 and J usage is TRBJ1-1, with D perhaps TRBD1 (5 bases). The length of the CDR3 is 12 residues. V lost 8 bases and J 5 bases, leaving 15 bases between the germline ends. CDR1 is SQVTM and CDR2 is ANQGSEA in the germline V gene.

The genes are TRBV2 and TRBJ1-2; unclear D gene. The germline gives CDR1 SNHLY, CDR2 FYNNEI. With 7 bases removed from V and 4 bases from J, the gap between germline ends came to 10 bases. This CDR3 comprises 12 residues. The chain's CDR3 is CASIFGSYGYTF. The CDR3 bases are TGTGCCAGCATTTTTGGCTCCTATGGCTACACCTTC.

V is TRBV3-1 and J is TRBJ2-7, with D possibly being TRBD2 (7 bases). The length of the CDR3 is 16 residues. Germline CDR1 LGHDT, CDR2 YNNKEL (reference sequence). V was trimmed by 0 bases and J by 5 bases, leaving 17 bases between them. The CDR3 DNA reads TGTGCCAGCAGCCAAGAACGGTTAGGGGGGGCTGACGAGCAGTACTTC. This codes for CASSQERLGGADEQYF.

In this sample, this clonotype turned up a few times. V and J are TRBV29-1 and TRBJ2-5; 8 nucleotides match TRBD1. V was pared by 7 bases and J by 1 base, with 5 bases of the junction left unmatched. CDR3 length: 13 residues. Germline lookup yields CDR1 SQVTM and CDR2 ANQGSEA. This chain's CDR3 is CSGRTGPQETQYF. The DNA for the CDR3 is TGCAGCGGACGGACAGGGCCCCAAGAGACCCAGTACTTC.

The CDR3 spells CASSVEAGLNEKLFF. The CDR3, as DNA: TGTGCCAGCAGCGTGGAGGCCGGACTAAATGAAAAACTGTTTTTT. This chain uses TRBV9 with TRBJ1-4, with D unresolved. CDR1 and CDR2 from the germline V gene are SGDLS and YYNGEE. V lost 2 bases and J 5 bases, leaving 13 bases between the germline ends. CDR3 length: 15 residues.

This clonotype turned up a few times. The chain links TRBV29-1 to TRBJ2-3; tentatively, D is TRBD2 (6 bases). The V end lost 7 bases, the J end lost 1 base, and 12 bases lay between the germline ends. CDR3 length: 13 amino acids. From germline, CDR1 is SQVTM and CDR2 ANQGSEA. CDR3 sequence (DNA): TGCAGCGGGGGTAGGGAGGGCACAGATACGCAGTATTTT. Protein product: CSGGREGTDTQYF.

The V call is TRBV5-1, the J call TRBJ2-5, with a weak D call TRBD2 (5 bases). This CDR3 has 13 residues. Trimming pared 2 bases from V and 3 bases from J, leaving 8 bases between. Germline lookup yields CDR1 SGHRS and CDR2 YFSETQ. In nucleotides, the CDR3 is TGCGCCAGCAGCTTCCGGGGAGAAGAGACCCAGTACTTC. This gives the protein CASSFRGEETQYF.

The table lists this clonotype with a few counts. CDR3 nucleotide sequence: TGTGCCAGCAGCTCTCCTAGCGGGAGGTTAAACAATGAGCAGTTCTTC. Protein product: CASSSPSGRLNNEQFF. The chain couples TRBV21-1 to TRBJ2-5; the D segment call TRBD2 is taken from the table without a DNA check. Judging by the DNA end, TRBJ2-1 fits better; the J call may be wrong. TRBV21-1 is deemed a pseudogene. The CDR3 runs 16 residues.

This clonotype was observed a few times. CDR3 nucleotides: TGCAGTGCTGGGGCCGGGACAGGGCGGAACGAGCAGTACTTC. Translation gives CSAGAGTGRNEQYF. This chain joins TRBV20-1 and TRBJ2-7, with 9 bases identical to TRBD1. This CDR3 has 14 amino acids. V trimming: 5 bases; J trimming: 5 bases; junction bases outside the gene matches: 10. CDR1 is DFQATT, CDR2 SNEGSKA, per germline (reference sequence).

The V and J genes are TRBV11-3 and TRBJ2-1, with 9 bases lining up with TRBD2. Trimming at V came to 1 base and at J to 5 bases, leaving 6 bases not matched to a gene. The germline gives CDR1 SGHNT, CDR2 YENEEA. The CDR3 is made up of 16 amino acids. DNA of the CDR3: TGTGCCAGCAGCTTAGGAGGTAGCGGGAGAAACAATGAGCAGTTCTTC. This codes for CASSLGGSGRNNEQFF.